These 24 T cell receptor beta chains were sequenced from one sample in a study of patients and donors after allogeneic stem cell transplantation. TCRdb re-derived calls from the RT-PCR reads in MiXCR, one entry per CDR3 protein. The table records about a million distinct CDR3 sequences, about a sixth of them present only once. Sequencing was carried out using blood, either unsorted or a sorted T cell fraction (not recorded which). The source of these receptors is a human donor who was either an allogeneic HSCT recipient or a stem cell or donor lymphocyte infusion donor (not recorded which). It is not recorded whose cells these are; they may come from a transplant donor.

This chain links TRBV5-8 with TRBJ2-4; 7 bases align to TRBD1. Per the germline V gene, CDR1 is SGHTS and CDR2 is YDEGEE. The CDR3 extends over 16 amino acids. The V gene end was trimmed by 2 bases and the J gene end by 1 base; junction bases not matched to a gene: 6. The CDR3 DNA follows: TGTGCCAGCAGCTTTAGGCAGGGGGTGGCCAAAAACATTCAGTACTTC. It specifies CASSFRQGVAKNIQYF.

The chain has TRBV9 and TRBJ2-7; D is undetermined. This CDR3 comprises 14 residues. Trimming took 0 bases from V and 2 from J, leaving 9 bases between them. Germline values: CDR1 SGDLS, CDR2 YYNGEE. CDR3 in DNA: TGTGCCAGCAGCGTAGGTACAGAGCCCTACGAGCAGTACTTC. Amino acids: CASSVGTEPYEQYF.

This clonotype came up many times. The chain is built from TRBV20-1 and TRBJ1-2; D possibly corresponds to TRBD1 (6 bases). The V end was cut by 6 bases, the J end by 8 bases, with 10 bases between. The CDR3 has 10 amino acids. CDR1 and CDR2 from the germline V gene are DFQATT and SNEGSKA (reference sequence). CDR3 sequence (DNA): TGCAGTGCAAGGGACAACGGCTACACCTTC. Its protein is CSARDNGYTF.

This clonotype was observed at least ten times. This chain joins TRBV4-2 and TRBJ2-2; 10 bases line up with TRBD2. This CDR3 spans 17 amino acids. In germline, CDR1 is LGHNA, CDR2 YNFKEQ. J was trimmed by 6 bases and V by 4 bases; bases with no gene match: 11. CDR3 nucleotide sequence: TGTGCCAGCAGCCGCATTTTAGCGGGAGGAGGGTCCGGGGAGCTGTTTTTT. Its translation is CASSRILAGGGSGELFF.

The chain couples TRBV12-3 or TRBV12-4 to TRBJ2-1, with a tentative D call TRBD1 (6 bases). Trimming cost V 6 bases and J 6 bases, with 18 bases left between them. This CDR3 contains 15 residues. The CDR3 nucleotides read TGTGCCAGCAGGATAGCCGGGACAAGACTCAATGAGCAGTTCTTC. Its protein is CASRIAGTRLNEQFF.

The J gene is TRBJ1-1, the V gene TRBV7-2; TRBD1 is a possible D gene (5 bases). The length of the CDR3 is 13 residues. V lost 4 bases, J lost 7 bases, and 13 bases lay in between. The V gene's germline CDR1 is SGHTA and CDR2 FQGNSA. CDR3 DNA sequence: TGTGCCAGCAGCTACAGAGCGGGGGTTGAAGCTTTCTTT. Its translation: CASSYRAGVEAFF.

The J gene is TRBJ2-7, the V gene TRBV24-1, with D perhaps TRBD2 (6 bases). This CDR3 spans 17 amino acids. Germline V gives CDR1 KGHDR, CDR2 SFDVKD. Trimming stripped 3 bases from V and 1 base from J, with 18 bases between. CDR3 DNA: TGTGCCACCAGTGATAATGGCAGGGACTGGTCTTCCTACGAGCAGTACTTC. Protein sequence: CATSDNGRDWSSYEQYF.

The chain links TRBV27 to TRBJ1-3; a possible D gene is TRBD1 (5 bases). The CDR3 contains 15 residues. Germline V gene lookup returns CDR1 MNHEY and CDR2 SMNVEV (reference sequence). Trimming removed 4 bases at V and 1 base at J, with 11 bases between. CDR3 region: CASSSDRGSGNTIYF. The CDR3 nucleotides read TGTGCCAGCAGTTCAGACCGGGGGTCTGGAAACACCATATATTTT.

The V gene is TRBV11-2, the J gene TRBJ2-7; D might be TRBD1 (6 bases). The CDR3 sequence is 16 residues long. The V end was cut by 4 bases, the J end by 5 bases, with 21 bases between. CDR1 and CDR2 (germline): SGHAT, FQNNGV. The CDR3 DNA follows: TGTGCCAGCAGCTCCCTTCCGGGACACTCCGGTAACGAGCAGTACTTC. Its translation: CASSSLPGHSGNEQYF.

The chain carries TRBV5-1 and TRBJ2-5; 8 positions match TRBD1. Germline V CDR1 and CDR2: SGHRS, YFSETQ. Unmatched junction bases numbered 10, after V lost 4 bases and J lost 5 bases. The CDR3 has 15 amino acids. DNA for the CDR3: TGCGCCAGCAGCCCAACTTTGACAGGGGACGAGACCCAGTACTTC. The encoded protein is CASSPTLTGDETQYF.

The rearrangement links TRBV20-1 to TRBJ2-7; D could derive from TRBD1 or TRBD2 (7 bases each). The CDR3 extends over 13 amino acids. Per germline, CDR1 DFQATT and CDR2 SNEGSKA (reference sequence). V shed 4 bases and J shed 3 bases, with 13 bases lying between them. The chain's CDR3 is CSAISGTVYEQYF. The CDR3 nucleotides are TGCAGTGCTATCAGCGGGACAGTCTACGAGCAGTACTTC.

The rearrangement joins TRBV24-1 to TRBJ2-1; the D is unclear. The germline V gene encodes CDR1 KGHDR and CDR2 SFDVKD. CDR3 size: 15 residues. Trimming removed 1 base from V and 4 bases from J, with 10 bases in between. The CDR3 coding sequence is TGTGCCACCAGTGATTTTCCCCTAGTATACAATGAGCAGTTCTTC. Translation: CATSDFPLVYNEQFF.

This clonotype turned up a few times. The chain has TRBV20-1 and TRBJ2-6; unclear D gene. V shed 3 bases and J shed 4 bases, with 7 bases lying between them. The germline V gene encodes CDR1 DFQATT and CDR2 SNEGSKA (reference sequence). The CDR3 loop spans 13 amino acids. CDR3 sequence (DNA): TGCAGTGCTAGCATCCCCGGGGCCAACGTCCTGACTTTC. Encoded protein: CSASIPGANVLTF.

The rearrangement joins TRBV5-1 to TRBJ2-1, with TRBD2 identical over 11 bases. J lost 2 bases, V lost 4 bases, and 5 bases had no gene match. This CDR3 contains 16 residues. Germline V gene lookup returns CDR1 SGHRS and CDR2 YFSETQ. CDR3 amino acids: CASSGTSGAAYNEQFF. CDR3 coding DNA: TGCGCCAGCAGCGGGACTAGCGGAGCGGCCTACAATGAGCAGTTCTTC.

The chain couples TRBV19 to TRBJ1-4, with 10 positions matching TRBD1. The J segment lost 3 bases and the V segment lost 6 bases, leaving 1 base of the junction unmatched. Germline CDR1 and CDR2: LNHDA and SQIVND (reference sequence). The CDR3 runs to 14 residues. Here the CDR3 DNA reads TGTGCCAGTAGCGGGACAGGGGCTAATGAAAAACTGTTTTTT. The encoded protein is CASSGTGANEKLFF.

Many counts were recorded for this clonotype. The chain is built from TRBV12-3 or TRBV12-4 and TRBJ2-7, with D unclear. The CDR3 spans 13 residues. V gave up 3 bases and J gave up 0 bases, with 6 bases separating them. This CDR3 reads CASSFSRSYEQYF. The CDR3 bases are TGTGCCAGCAGTTTTTCCCGCTCCTACGAGCAGTACTTC.

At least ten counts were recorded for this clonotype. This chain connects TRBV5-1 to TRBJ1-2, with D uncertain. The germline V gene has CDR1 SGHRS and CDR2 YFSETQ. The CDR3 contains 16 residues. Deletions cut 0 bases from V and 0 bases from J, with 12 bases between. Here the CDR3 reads CASSLAKGGANYGYTF. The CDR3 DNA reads TGCGCCAGCAGCTTGGCTAAGGGAGGCGCTAACTATGGCTACACCTTC. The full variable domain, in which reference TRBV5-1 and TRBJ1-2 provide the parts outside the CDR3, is KAGVTQTPRYLIKTRGQQVTLSCSPISGHRSVSWYQQTPGQGLQFLFEYFSETQRNKGNFPGRFSGRQFSNSRSEMNVSTLELGDSALYLCASSLAKGGANYGYTFGSGTRLTVV.

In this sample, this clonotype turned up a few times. CDR3 in DNA: TGTGCCAGCAGCTTAGTTCGGGTCGTCGGGGAGCTGTTTTTT. This translates into CASSLVRVVGELFF. The V and J genes are TRBV7-8 and TRBJ2-2; D call uncertain. CDR3 length: 14 amino acids. The V gene lost 1 base and the J gene lost 7 bases, with 10 bases spanning the gap. Germline assignment: CDR1 SGHVS and CDR2 FQNEAQ. The whole variable domain, remainder taken from reference TRBV7-8 and TRBJ2-2, is GAGVSQSPRYKVAKRGQDVALRCDPISGHVSLFWYQQALGQGPEFLTYFQNEAQLDKSGLPSDRFFAERPEGSVSTLKIQRTQQEDSAVYLCASSLVRVVGELFFGEGSRLTVL.

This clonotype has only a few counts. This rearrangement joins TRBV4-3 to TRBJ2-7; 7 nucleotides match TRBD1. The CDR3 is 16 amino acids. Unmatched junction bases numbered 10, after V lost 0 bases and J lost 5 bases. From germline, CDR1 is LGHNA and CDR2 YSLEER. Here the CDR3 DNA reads TGCGCCAGCAGCCAAGATCTGGGGGACAGCGGTCACGAGCAGTACTTC. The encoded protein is CASSQDLGDSGHEQYF.

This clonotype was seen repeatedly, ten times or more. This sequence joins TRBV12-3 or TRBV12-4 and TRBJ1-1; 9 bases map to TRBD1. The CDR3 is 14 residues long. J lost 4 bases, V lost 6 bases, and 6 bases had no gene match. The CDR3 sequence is CASSLLTGGTEAFF. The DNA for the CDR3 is TGTGCCAGCAGCCTGCTGACAGGGGGCACTGAAGCTTTCTTT.

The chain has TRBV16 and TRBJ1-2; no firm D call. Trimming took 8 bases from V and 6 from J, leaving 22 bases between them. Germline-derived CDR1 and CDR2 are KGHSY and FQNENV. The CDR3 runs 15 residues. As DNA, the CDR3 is TGTGCCAGCGTCCTCCAGTCTTTCTCGGAAGATGGCTACACCTTC. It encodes CASVLQSFSEDGYTF. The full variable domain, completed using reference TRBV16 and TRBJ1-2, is GEEVAQTPKHLVRGEGQKAKLYCAPIKGHSYVFWYQQVLKNEFKFLISFQNENVFDETGMPKERFSAKCLPNSPCSLEIQATKLEDSAVYFCASVLQSFSEDGYTFGSGTRLTVV.

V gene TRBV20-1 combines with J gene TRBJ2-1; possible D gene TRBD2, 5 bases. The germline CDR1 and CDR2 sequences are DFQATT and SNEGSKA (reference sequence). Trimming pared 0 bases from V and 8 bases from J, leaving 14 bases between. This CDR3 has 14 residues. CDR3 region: CSARDGSAGDEQFF. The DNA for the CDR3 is TGCAGTGCTAGAGATGGGTCGGCGGGCGATGAGCAGTTCTTC.

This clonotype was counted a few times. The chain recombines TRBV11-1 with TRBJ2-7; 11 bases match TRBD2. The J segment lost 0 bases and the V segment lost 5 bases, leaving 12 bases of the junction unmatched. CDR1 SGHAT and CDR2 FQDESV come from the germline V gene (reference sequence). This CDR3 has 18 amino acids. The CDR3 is CASSLLGPSGRSSYEQYF. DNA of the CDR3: TGTGCCAGCAGCCTACTGGGGCCTAGCGGGAGGAGCTCCTACGAGCAGTACTTC.

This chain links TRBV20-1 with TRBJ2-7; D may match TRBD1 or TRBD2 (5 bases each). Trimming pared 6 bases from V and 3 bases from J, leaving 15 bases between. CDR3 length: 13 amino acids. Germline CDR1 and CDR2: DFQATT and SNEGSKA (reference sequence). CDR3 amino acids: CSATRDGRYEQYF. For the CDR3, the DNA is TGCAGTGCCACCCGGGACGGACGCTACGAGCAGTACTTC.